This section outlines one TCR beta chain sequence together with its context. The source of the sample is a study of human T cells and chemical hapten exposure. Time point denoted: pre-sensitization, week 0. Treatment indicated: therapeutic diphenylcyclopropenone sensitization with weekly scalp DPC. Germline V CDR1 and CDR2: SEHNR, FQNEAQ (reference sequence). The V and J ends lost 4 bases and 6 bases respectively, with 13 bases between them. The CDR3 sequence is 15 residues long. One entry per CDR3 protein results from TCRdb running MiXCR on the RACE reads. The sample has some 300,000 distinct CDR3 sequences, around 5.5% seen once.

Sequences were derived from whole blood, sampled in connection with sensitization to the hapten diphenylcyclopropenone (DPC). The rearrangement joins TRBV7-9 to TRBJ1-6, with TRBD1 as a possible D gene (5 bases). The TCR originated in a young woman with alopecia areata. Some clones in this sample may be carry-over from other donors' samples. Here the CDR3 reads CASSSRDGSNSPLHF. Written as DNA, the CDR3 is TGTGCCAGCAGCTCACGGGACGGCTCTAATTCACCCCTCCACTTT.